This T cell receptor (beta chain) was observed in a study of blood T cell repertoires in COVID-19. This clone has just a few counts. Data came from immunoSEQ multiplex PCR; TCRdb stores just in-frame clones and leaves some out. The sample has some 150,000 clones, roughly 85% seen once. This receptor was taken from a man aged 45-65 years who had recovered from COVID-19. Sequencing was done on a sample of PBMCs or T cells enriched from blood (not recorded which).

The CDR3 DNA sequence: TGTGCCAGCTCACCCGGGACAGGGGGTTGGTACGAGCAGTACTTC. It codes for CASSPGTGGWYEQYF. The V and J genes are TRBV18 and TRBJ2-7, with 11 bases fitting TRBD1. Looked up from germline, CDR1 is KGHSH and CDR2 is LQKENI. Losses at the gene ends were 3 bases for V and 4 bases for J; bases not matched to a gene: 5. The CDR3 sequence is 15 residues long.